A single sample gave rise to the 5 T cell receptor beta chains below, sequenced in a study of T cell responses to AZD1222 COVID-19 vaccine. Using immunoSEQ multiplex PCR, the repertoire was profiled, and TCRdb retains in-frame clones only, with some absent. Found here are about 130,000 clones, around 91% of them singletons; the top ten hold about 4.1%. This specimen consisted of peripheral blood, obtained on day 0 of MenACWY control vaccination. The receptors here all came from an adult in good health.

This clone appeared once. This sequence joins TRBV10-2 and TRBJ1-2, with 8 bases that match TRBD1. This CDR3 has 15 amino acids. V lost 6 bases and J lost 4; bases outside the gene matches: 10. CDR1 WSHSY and CDR2 SAAADI come from the germline V gene. CDR3 loop: CASRAPDRGFYGYTF. For the CDR3, the DNA is TGCGCCAGCAGAGCCCCCGACAGGGGCTTCTATGGCTACACCTTC.

The rearrangement links TRBV5-5 to TRBJ2-3; 10 bases line up with TRBD2. Unmatched junction bases numbered 2, after V lost 1 base and J lost 0 bases. The CDR3 spans 16 residues. Germline V gene sequence: CDR1 SGHKS, CDR2 YYEKEE (reference sequence). For the CDR3, the DNA is TGTGCCAGCAGCTTGCTAGCGGGGGAAAGCACAGATACGCAGTATTTT. It codes for CASSLLAGESTDTQYF.

The chain joins TRBV4-3 to TRBJ1-5; D call uncertain. CDR3 size: 13 residues. V dropped 2 bases and J dropped 2 bases, with 4 bases sitting between them. Germline CDR1 and CDR2: LGHNA and YSLEER. CDR3 sequence reads: CASSQYGNQPQHF. The CDR3 nucleotides read TGCGCCAGCAGCCAATACGGCAATCAGCCCCAGCATTTT.

The chain carries TRBV7-9 and TRBJ2-3; D unclear. The CDR3 covers 14 residues. V lost 5 bases and J 1 base, leaving 10 bases between the germline ends. CDR1 is SEHNR and CDR2 is FQNEAQ in the germline V gene (reference sequence). The CDR3 DNA reads TGTGCCAGCAGCATTTTTCTAGGCACAGATACGCAGTATTTT. This codes for CASSIFLGTDTQYF.

This clone has only one observation. The chain recombines TRBV2 with TRBJ2-5; TRBD1 or TRBD2 may be the D gene (6 bases each). CDR3 size: 16 residues. The V and J ends lost 2 bases and 2 bases respectively, with 15 bases between them. Germline lookup yields CDR1 SNHLY and CDR2 FYNNEI. CDR3 nucleotide sequence: TGTGCCAGCAGTGAACCCTATCGGGGGCCTCAAGAGACCCAGTACTTC. It specifies CASSEPYRGPQETQYF.